This T cell receptor (beta chain) was profiled in a study of breast tumors, draining lymph nodes, adjacent tissues. Samples came from axillary lymph nodes draining the breast cancer. The length of the CDR3 is 15 residues. Germline CDR1 reads DFQATT; CDR2 reads SNEGSKA (reference sequence). TCRdb processed the multiplex PCR reads anew with MiXCR; each CDR3 protein has one entry. The sample records approximately 150,000 distinct CDR3 sequences, 32% being singletons. In this sample, this clonotype turned up once. Its antigen remains unidentified. Relative to the germline gene, one junction end is altered; a read error may explain this. Study-wide points: Tumors had less TCR diversity than lymph nodes, more than nontumor tissue. Data only fit, rather than demonstrated, lymph node origin of most tumor T cells. Luminal-like breast cancer showed significantly greater tumor-nontumor repertoire similarity than basal-like breast cancer did. Most tumor T cells seemingly derive from lymph node, then expand in tumor.

The V and J genes are TRBV20-1 and TRBJ2-3, with TRBD2 identical over 9 bases. The sequence was collected from a female donor with breast cancer. Some clones in this sample may be carry-over from other donors' samples. The specimen sequenced was axillary lymph node tissue. The CDR3 loop is CSASSLAGLQDTQDF. CDR3 bases: TGCAGTGCTAGCTCTCTAGCGGGACTGCAGGATACGCAGGATTTT.